A selection of T cell receptor beta chains follows, all from one sample in a study of CD8+CD57+ T cells in acquired aplastic anemia. In TCRdb, the reads were re-called with MiXCR into one record per CDR3 protein. The sample records about half a million distinct CDR3 sequences, around 30% being singletons. Sequencing input: sorted CD4+, CD8+, or CD8+CD57+ T cells (not recorded which) from PBMCs. Receptor source: a human donor with aplastic anemia. Both conserved end residues are part of each CDR3. A D gene is named only where the DNA matches it firmly. Expanded clones get a size class; other rows say once, few or many, or leave the size out.

- - TRBJ2-7 TRBV29-1 TGCAGCGTCACAGGGTCGGGATTTGGCGAGCAGTACTTC CSVTGSGFGEQYF
- - TRBJ1-2 TRBV30 TGTGCCTGGAGTTCGTCGGGCCATGGCTACACCTTC CAWSSSGHGYTF
- - TRBJ1-6 TRBV2 TGTGCCAGCAGTTCAGGTCTAGAGGGATCACCCCTCCACTTT CASSSGLEGSPLHF
- - TRBJ1-5 TRBV2 TGTGCCAGCAAAAGGGACAAAAGGAAAAATCAGCCCCAGCATTTT CASKRDKRKNQPQHF
- once TRBJ1-6 TRBV10-3 TGTGCCTGGAGCTCAGACAGGCTCTATAATTCACCCCTCCACTTT CAWSSDRLYNSPLHF
TRBD1 - TRBJ2-7 TRBV5-4 TGTGCCAGCAGCTTACAGGGGCCATCGGGGCTCTACGAGCAGTACTTC CASSLQGPSGLYEQYF
- - TRBJ1-5 TRBV10-3 TGTGCCAGCAGTTATCAGGGTTTCGGCCAGCCCCAGCATTTT CASSYQGFGQPQHF
- many TRBJ2-7 TRBV19 TGTGCCAGTAGTATGTTAGCGTCCTACGAGCAGTACTTC CASSMLASYEQYF
- few TRBJ2-1 TRBV11-2 TGTGCCAGCAGCTTACCCCATGAGCAGTTCTTC CASSLPHEQFF
- few TRBJ1-2 TRBV6-5 TGTGCCAGCAGTTATGGGGGCGCGAAAGGCTACACCTTC CASSYGGAKGYTF
- few TRBJ1-6 TRBV15 TGTGCCACCAGGTCCCAGGGGTATAATTCACCCCTCCACTTT CATRSQGYNSPLHF
- - TRBJ2-3 TRBV24-1 TGTGCCTGGACCGGCGGGGATACGCAGTATTTT CAWTGGDTQYF
- - TRBJ2-7 TRBV19 TGTGCCCGTAAGGGGGGGGGCCACGAGCAGTACTTC CARKGGGHEQYF
TRBD1 few TRBJ2-7 TRBV2 TGTGCCAGCAGGTTGACGACAGGGGGCGCGGACGAGCAGTACTTC CASRLTTGGADEQYF
- many TRBJ1-2 TRBV7-9 TGTGCCAGCAGTTTGGGGGTAGACTATGGCTACACCTTC CASSLGVDYGYTF
- many TRBJ1-2 TRBV6-4 TGTGCCAGCAGTGACTCGATTGGGGGCTCGGAAGCCTACACCTTC CASSDSIGGSEAYTF
TRBD1 - TRBJ1-2 TRBV24-1 TGTGCCACCAGATCGGGACAGGGGCCGACAGGGCACAATGGCTACACCTTC CATRSGQGPTGHNGYTF
- - TRBJ1-6 TRBV5-6 TGTGCCAGCAGCCGAATATCGACAGGCAGTTCACCCCTCCACTTT CASSRISTGSSPLHF
- - TRBJ1-2 TRBV30 TGTGCCTGGAGTGTACTAGGGAACGGCTACGCCTTC CAWSVLGNGYAF
- few TRBJ2-7 TRBV19 TGTGCCAGTAGTATAAGGGGCGGGGTCTACGAGCAGTACTTC CASSIRGGVYEQYF
TRBD1 many TRBJ2-7 TRBV6-1 TGTGCCAGCGGACAGGGGCCCTACTACGAGCAGTACTTC CASGQGPYYEQYF
TRBD1 - TRBJ1-2 TRBV9 TGTGCCAGCAGCGGGGGACAGGGAGCCTATGGCTACACCTTC CASSGGQGAYGYTF
- - TRBJ2-3 TRBV11-1 TGTGCCAGCAGCTCGGGCCCCGTATCCTCAGATACGCAGTATTTT CASSSGPVSSDTQYF
- - TRBJ2-2 TRBV2 TGTGCCAGCACCAAGGGGGCTAGCGGGTTTGGCGGGGAGCTGTTTTTT CASTKGASGFGGELFF
- few TRBJ1-5 TRBV6-1 TGTGCCAGCAGTGATTTGGCCAGAAACAATCAGCCCCAGCATTTT CASSDLARNNQPQHF
TRBD1 - TRBJ2-7 TRBV20-1 TGCAGTGCCACACTCCGGGACAGGTTATCCTACGAGCAGTACTTC CSATLRDRLSYEQYF
TRBD1 - TRBJ1-6 TRBV6-1 TGTGCCAGCAAGAGGGACAGGAGCTCCTATAATTCACCCCTCCACTTT CASKRDRSSYNSPLHF
TRBD1 - TRBJ1-3 TRBV4-2 TGTGCCAGCAGCCTACTGGACAGGGTTGGAAACACCATATATTTT CASSLLDRVGNTIYF
TRBD1 many TRBJ1-2 TRBV20-1 TGCAGTGCTAGAGACCTTCTAACAGGGGTCGGCTACACCTTC CSARDLLTGVGYTF
- few TRBJ1-2 TRBV6-5 TGTGCCAGCAGTTATAGGGGCGGAGGGGCTAACTATGGCTACACCTTC CASSYRGGGANYGYTF
TRBD1 - TRBJ1-2 TRBV13 TGTGCCAGCAGCAGCCGGGACAGGGCCATTAACTATGGCTACACCTTC CASSSRDRAINYGYTF
- few TRBJ1-5 TRBV5-6 TGTGCCAGCAGCACCTCCCAAGCAGCTAGCAATCAGCCCCAGCATTTT CASSTSQAASNQPQHF
TRBD1 - TRBJ1-5 TRBV12-3/TRBV12-4 TGTGCCAGCAGTTTCGACAGGGCTAGCAATCAGCCCCAGCATTTT CASSFDRASNQPQHF
- many TRBJ2-1 TRBV7-2 TGTGCCAGCGGTCGGAAGCACAATGAGCAGTTCTTC CASGRKHNEQFF
- many TRBJ1-2 TRBV20-1 TGCAGTGCCCTAACGCGGGGGGACTATGGCTACACCTTC CSALTRGDYGYTF
TRBD1 - TRBJ1-2 TRBV15 TGTGCCACCAGCAGAGTTCGGACAGGGGGGAACTATGGCTACACCTTC CATSRVRTGGNYGYTF
- few TRBJ2-7 TRBV30 TGTGCCCGGGCCATTGGGTTAGGCGAGCAGTACTTC CARAIGLGEQYF
- many TRBJ2-7 TRBV20-1 TGCAGTGCCGACAAGATCGGGGAGCAGTACTTC CSADKIGEQYF
- - TRBJ1-2 TRBV24-1 TGTGCCACCAGTGATGCAACAGGGTATGGCTACACCTTC CATSDATGYGYTF
TRBD1 - TRBJ1-2 TRBV7-7 TGTGCCAGCAGCTCCCCGGGACAGAGCTATGGCTACACCTTC CASSSPGQSYGYTF
- many TRBJ2-7 TRBV2 TGTGCCAGCAGCTTATCGGACTACACTTACGAGCAGTACTTC CASSLSDYTYEQYF
TRBD2 few TRBJ2-1 TRBV11-2 TGTGCCAGCAGCTTAGTTAGCGGGGGATCCTTGAATGAGCAGTTCTTC CASSLVSGGSLNEQFF
TRBD1 many TRBJ2-7 TRBV15 TGTGCCACCAGCGAGACAGGGGTCTCCTACGAGCAGTACTTC CATSETGVSYEQYF
- - TRBJ1-5 TRBV19 TGTGCCAGTGGTATGGGCCAGGGTAGCAATCAGCCCCAGCATTTT CASGMGQGSNQPQHF